This T cell receptor (beta chain) emerged from a study of cytomegalovirus exposure and HLA in healthy donors. This PCR relied on a set of 60 Vbeta primers and 13 Jbeta primers. Assay used: immunoSEQ multiplex PCR; TCRdb lists only in-frame clones, some missing. The table includes some 150,000 clones, roughly 80% detected once. V lost 4 bases, J lost 9 bases, and 23 bases lay in between. The germline V gene encodes CDR1 SGDLS and CDR2 YYNGEE. The CDR3 has 16 amino acids. The specimen sequenced was PBMCs. This receptor was obtained from a woman aged 40 to 50 in good health and CMV-seropositive. The gene calls are TRBV9 and TRBJ1-5; D gene unclear. The CDR3 is CASSRTRIRSFLPQHF. Here the CDR3 DNA reads TGTGCCAGCAGCAGGACTAGGATACGTTCGTTCTTGCCCCAGCATTTT. Using reference TRBV9 and TRBJ1-5 for the parts outside the CDR3, the full variable domain is DSGVTQTPKHLITATGQRVTLRCSPRSGDLSVYWYQQSLDQGLQFLIQYYNGEERAKGNILERFSAQQFPDLHSELNLSSLELGDSALYFCASSRTRIRSFLPQHFGDGTRLSIL.